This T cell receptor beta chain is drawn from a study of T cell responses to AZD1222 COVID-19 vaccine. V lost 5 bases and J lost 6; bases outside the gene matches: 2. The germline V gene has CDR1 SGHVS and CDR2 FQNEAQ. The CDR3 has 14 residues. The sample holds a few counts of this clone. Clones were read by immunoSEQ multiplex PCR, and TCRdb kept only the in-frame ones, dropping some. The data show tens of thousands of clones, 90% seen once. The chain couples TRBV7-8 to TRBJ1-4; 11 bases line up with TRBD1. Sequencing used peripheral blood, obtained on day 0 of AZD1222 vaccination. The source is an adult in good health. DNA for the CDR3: TGTGCCAGCAGCCCGGGACAGGGGGATGAAAAACTGTTTTTT. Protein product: CASSPGQGDEKLFF.